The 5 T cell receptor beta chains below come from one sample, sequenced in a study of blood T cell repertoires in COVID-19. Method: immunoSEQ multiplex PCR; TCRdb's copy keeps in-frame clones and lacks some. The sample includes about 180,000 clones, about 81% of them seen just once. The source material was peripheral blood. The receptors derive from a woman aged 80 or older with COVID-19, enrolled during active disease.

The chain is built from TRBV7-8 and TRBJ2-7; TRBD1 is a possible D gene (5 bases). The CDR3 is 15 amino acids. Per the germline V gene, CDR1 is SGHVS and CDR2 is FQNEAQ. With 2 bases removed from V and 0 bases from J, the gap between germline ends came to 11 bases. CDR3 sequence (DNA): TGTGCCAGCAGCTTAATGGGGCATCCCTCCTACGAGCAGTACTTC. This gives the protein CASSLMGHPSYEQYF.

CDR3: CASSLLGRREPQHF. The CDR3 DNA sequence: TGTGCCAGCAGCCTGTTGGGCAGGAGGGAGCCCCAGCATTTT. This chain uses TRBV7-2 with TRBJ1-5; D gene ambiguous. This CDR3 is 14 amino acids long. V was clipped by 5 bases and J by 8 bases, with 16 bases between them. Germline V gives CDR1 SGHTA, CDR2 FQGNSA. Combining the CDR3 with reference TRBV7-2 and TRBJ1-5 gives the whole variable domain GAGVSQSPSNKVTEKGKDVELRCDPISGHTALYWYRQSLGQGLEFLIYFQGNSAPDKSGLPSDRFSAERTGGSVSTLTIQRTQQEDSAVYLCASSLLGRREPQHFGDGTRLSIL.

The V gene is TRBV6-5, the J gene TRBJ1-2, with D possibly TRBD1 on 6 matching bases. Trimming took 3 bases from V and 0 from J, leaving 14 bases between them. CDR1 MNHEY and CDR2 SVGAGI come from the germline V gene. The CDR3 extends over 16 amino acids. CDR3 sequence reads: CASSYSGDTSNYGYTF. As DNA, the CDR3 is TGTGCCAGCAGTTATTCTGGGGACACTTCTAACTATGGCTACACCTTC.

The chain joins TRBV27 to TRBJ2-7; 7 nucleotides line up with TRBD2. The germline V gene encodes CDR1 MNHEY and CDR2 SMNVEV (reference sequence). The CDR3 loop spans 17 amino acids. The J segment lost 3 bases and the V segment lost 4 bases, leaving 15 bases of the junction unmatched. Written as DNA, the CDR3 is TGTGCCAGCAGTTCCCTGGTCGAGCCGGGGGGAGGCTACGAGCAGTACTTC. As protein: CASSSLVEPGGGYEQYF.

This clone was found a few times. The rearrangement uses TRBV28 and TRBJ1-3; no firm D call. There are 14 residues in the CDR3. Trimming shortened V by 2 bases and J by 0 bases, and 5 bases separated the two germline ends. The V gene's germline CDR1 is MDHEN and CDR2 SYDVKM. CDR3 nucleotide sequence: TGTGCCAGCAGTTTAGGGCACTCTGGAAACACCATATATTTT. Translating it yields CASSLGHSGNTIYF.